This TCR beta chain came from a study of OX40 agonist ivuxolimab in advanced cancers. Across the whole study: Patients were given ivuxolimab, an antibody that agonizes OX40 (CD134). Across the patients, intravenous ivuxolimab was delivered every 2 weeks at 0.01 to 10 mg/kg.

The method was immunoSEQ multiplex PCR; TCRdb's version includes in-frame clones alone and lacks a portion of them. The table shows fewer than 60,000 clones, with about 89% occurring only once. The CDR3 sequence is 16 residues long. J gave up 1 base and V 5 bases, and 8 bases lay outside the gene matches. CDR1 is SEHNR and CDR2 is FQNEAQ in the germline V gene (reference sequence). Regarding this clone: Its specificity is unknown.

General observations from the study: Low normalized T-cell clonal expansion was also seen in some nonresponders.

The sample consisted of CD4+ or CD8+ T cells sorted from blood, taken in a trial of the OX40 agonist ivuxolimab. The sequence derives from an adult with an advanced solid tumor such as melanoma, head and neck, liver or kidney cancer. V and J are TRBV7-9 and TRBJ2-1; TRBD1 agrees at 7 bases. CDR3 nucleotides: TGTGCCAGCAGCCGGTCGGACAGGAGGTCCTACAATGAGCAGTTCTTC. This sequence encodes CASSRSDRRSYNEQFF.